These T cell receptor beta chains were read from a single sample in a study of blood T cell repertoires in COVID-19. Profiling relied on immunoSEQ multiplex PCR, and the TCRdb table lists in-frame clones only, not all of them. The profile covers under 200,000 clones, with around 87% appearing a single time and 2.5% taken by the ten largest. Specimen: peripheral blood. These receptors all come from a man in his forties with active or convalescent COVID-19. Both conserved end residues are part of each CDR3. D genes are given only for firm matches. Where a row states a size, it is once, few, many or the class of an expanded clone; other rows omit it.

J gene,V gene,D gene,clone size,CDR3 length,CDR3 DNA,CDR3 protein
TRBJ2-7,TRBV7-2,NA,NA,14,TGTGCCAGCAGCCGTAACCAACAGGACTACGAGCAGTACTTC,CASSRNQQDYEQYF
TRBJ1-2,TRBV6-5,NA,NA,14,TGTGCCAGCAGTTACTCCCGGGGTAACTATGGCTACACCTTC,CASSYSRGNYGYTF
TRBJ1-2,TRBV6-1,TRBD1,NA,14,TGTGCCAGCAGTGAAGACGTTACAGGGGCCGGCTACACCTTC,CASSEDVTGAGYTF
TRBJ1-4,TRBV28,NA,many,15,TGTGCCAGCAGAAAGGGCGGGGTGGGCGTTGAAAAACTGTTTTTT,CASRKGGVGVEKLFF
TRBJ1-6,TRBV5-6,NA,NA,14,TGTGCCAGCAGCTTGCAGGGGATTGGTTCACCCCTCCACTTT,CASSLQGIGSPLHF
TRBJ1-5,TRBV6-1,TRBD1,NA,15,TGTGCCAGCAGTGAAGCAGGGACAGAGAATCAGCCCCAGCATTTT,CASSEAGTENQPQHF
TRBJ2-7,TRBV19,NA,once,15,TGTGCCAGTAGTACCTTCACGACAGCTACCTACGAGCAGTACTTC,CASSTFTTATYEQYF
TRBJ1-1,TRBV6-1,NA,NA,13,TGTGCCAGCAGTGAAGACCCGGACACTGAAGCTTTCTTT,CASSEDPDTEAFF
TRBJ2-7,TRBV4-1,TRBD1,NA,17,TGCGCCAGCAGCCAAGACCCGACAGGGGCAAGTTTCTACGAGCAGTACTTC,CASSQDPTGASFYEQYF
TRBJ1-6,TRBV3-1/TRBV3-2,NA,once,16,TGTGCCAGCAGCCAAGATCCGCGCATGAGAAAGTCACCCCTCCACTTT,CASSQDPRMRKSPLHF
TRBJ1-4,TRBV18,TRBD1,NA,14,TGTGCCAGCTCACCCAACAGGGGGGGTGAAAAACTGTTTTTT,CASSPNRGGEKLFF
TRBJ2-5,TRBV5-8,NA,NA,13,TGTGCCAGCAGCTTGGGCGCGAAAGAGACCCAGTACTTC,CASSLGAKETQYF
TRBJ1-3,TRBV11-2,NA,few,14,TGTGCCAGCAGCTTAGATCCGTCTGGAAACACCATATATTTT,CASSLDPSGNTIYF
TRBJ2-5,TRBV3-1/TRBV3-2,TRBD2,NA,15,TGTGCCAGCAGCCTATTAGCGGGGGACAAAGAGACCCAGTACTTC,CASSLLAGDKETQYF
TRBJ2-1,TRBV11-2,NA,NA,16,TGTGCCAGCAGCTTTAGGGGTAGTTTGTCCTACAATGAGCAGTTCTTC,CASSFRGSLSYNEQFF
TRBJ2-1,TRBV28,NA,NA,14,TGTGCCAGCAGCCCATCGAGCTCCTACAATGAGCAGTTCTTC,CASSPSSSYNEQFF
TRBJ2-1,TRBV15,TRBD2,NA,15,TGTGCCACCAGCGGCGGGACTAGCGGTGACAATGAGCAGTTCTTC,CATSGGTSGDNEQFF
TRBJ2-5,TRBV4-1,TRBD2,NA,15,TGCGCCAGCAGCCAAGGGGGAGGGCTGCAAGAGACCCAGTACTTC,CASSQGGGLQETQYF
TRBJ1-4,TRBV7-8,TRBD1,NA,16,TGTGCCAGCAGCTCCGTTTTAGGGGGCGTTAATGAAAAACTGTTTTTT,CASSSVLGGVNEKLFF
TRBJ2-7,TRBV6-5,NA,once,15,TGTGCCAGCAGTTACTCTACGAGCCTCACCTACGAGCAGTACTTC,CASSYSTSLTYEQYF
TRBJ1-1,TRBV6-5,NA,NA,15,TGTGCCAGCAGTCCCCCCCTTTCCCGAGGCACTGAAGCTTTCTTT,CASSPPLSRGTEAFF
TRBJ2-2,TRBV6-5,TRBD1,NA,15,TGTGCCAGCAGGGCCGGGACAGCGAACACCGGGGAGCTGTTTTTT,CASRAGTANTGELFF
TRBJ1-1,TRBV3-1/TRBV3-2,NA,NA,16,TGTGCCAGCAGCCCTACGGGGGGTCTGGGGAACACTGAAGCTTTCTTT,CASSPTGGLGNTEAFF
TRBJ2-1,TRBV7-2,NA,NA,15,TGTGCCAGCAGGTTAGATCAGGGTGTCCACAATGAGCAGTTCTTC,CASRLDQGVHNEQFF
TRBJ2-2,TRBV5-4,NA,once,12,TGTGCCAGCAGCATAGCGCGCGGGGAGCTGTTTTTT,CASSIARGELFF
TRBJ1-1,TRBV11-2,TRBD1,NA,14,TGTGCCAGCAGCACTAACAGGGGGCCGGACAGAAATTTCTTT,CASSTNRGPDRNFF
TRBJ2-6,TRBV27,NA,NA,17,TGTGCCAGCAGTTTTTCCCCGGCCAGGGCTGGGGCCAACGTCCTGACTTTC,CASSFSPARAGANVLTF
TRBJ2-7,TRBV6-1,NA,NA,11,TGTGCCAGCAGTGACCTGGACAAGACCACCTTC,CASSDLDKTTF
TRBJ1-2,TRBV25-1,NA,NA,13,TGTGCCAGCAGTGACCAGGGTGCGTATGGCTACACCTTC,CASSDQGAYGYTF
TRBJ1-5,TRBV28,TRBD1,NA,17,TGTGCCAGCAGTTTGCCAGGGGGCATATATAGCAATCAGCCCCAGCATTTT,CASSLPGGIYSNQPQHF
TRBJ1-6,TRBV14,TRBD1,NA,13,TGTGCCAGCAGCCAGGGACAGGGTACACCCCTCCACTTT,CASSQGQGTPLHF
TRBJ1-3,TRBV3-1/TRBV3-2,NA,few,16,TGTGCCAGCAGCCAAGATCGTCCGGGGGCTGGAAACACCATATATTTT,CASSQDRPGAGNTIYF
TRBJ1-3,TRBV6-6,TRBD1,NA,20,TGTGCCAGCAGCTATCCCCCGGGTTCTGACAGGGGCCAATCTGGAAACACCATATATTTT,CASSYPPGSDRGQSGNTIYF
TRBJ2-1,TRBV4-3,NA,NA,15,TGCGCCAGCAGCCAAGTCCAAGGGAGCGGTGGTGAGCAGTTCTTC,CASSQVQGSGGEQFF
TRBJ1-2,TRBV6-6,NA,NA,14,TGTGCCAGCAGCTTACAGGGTTTTGGGTATGGCTACACCTTC,CASSLQGFGYGYTF
TRBJ1-5,TRBV7-9,NA,NA,17,TGTGCCAGCAGCTTATCCCGGGGTCGTCCCGAGCATCAGCCCCAGCATTTT,CASSLSRGRPEHQPQHF
TRBJ2-1,TRBV7-9,TRBD1,NA,19,TGTGCCAGCAGCCACCCGGGGAGCAGGGGGCCATCAACATACAATGAGCAGTTCTTC,CASSHPGSRGPSTYNEQFF
TRBJ1-2,TRBV6-5,TRBD1,once,13,TGTGCCAGCAGCAAGGGACAGTTGGATGGCTACACCTTC,CASSKGQLDGYTF
TRBJ2-7,TRBV6-5,TRBD1,NA,15,TGTGCCAGCAGTCTAATGGACAGGACCACCTACGAGCAGTACTTC,CASSLMDRTTYEQYF
TRBJ1-5,TRBV19,NA,NA,15,TGTGCCAGTAGTATTTCCGGGTATAGCAATCAGCCCCAGCATTTT,CASSISGYSNQPQHF
TRBJ2-5,TRBV2,TRBD1,NA,13,TGTGCCAGCAGTACCGGACAGGCTGTGGCCCAGTACTTC,CASSTGQAVAQYF
TRBJ1-2,TRBV25-1,NA,NA,12,TGTGCCAGTTGGACAGAAACCTATGGCTACACCTTC,CASWTETYGYTF
TRBJ2-7,TRBV6-5,TRBD1,NA,14,TGTGCCAGCAGTCCCCCGACAGGGATCTACGAGCAGTACTTC,CASSPPTGIYEQYF
TRBJ1-1,TRBV19,TRBD1,NA,16,TGTGCCAGTAGTCCCGGACAGGGGGTGTTGAACACTGAAGCTTTCTTT,CASSPGQGVLNTEAFF
TRBJ1-5,TRBV10-2,NA,many,14,TGCGCCAGCAGTGAGTCCGGGATAAATCAGCCCCAGCATTTT,CASSESGINQPQHF
TRBJ2-7,TRBV11-2,TRBD1,once,14,TGTGCCAGCAGCTTAGTGGGACAGGGAAATGAGCAGTACTTC,CASSLVGQGNEQYF
TRBJ1-5,TRBV29-1,TRBD1,NA,14,TGCAGCGTCAGGGGACAGAGTAACAATCAGCCCCAGCATTTT,CSVRGQSNNQPQHF
TRBJ1-4,TRBV7-2,NA,NA,16,TGTGCCAGCAGCGCGAGACAGCGACCAACTAATGAAAAACTGTTTTTT,CASSARQRPTNEKLFF
TRBJ1-5,TRBV18,NA,NA,16,TGTGCCAGCTCACCATTTGCCAGAACTAGCAATCAGCCCCAGCATTTT,CASSPFARTSNQPQHF
TRBJ1-5,TRBV3-1/TRBV3-2,TRBD1,NA,17,TGTGCCAGCAGCCAAGGAAGGGACAGGGGGAACAATCAGCCCCAGCATTTT,CASSQGRDRGNNQPQHF
TRBJ2-3,TRBV11-2,NA,once,15,TGTGCCAGCAGCTTAGATCCCACTCACACAGATACGCAGTATTTT,CASSLDPTHTDTQYF